The 32 T cell receptor beta chains presented below share a single source sample, sequenced in a study of regulatory T cells in long-lasting Graves disease. Described time point: newly diagnosed GD, antithyroid drugs for less than 3 months. Making the TCR library involved RNA that had been extracted from PBMCs. Building the TCR beta libraries relied on iRepertoire HTBI primers, and CDR3 regions underwent Arm-PCR. TCRdb reanalysed the multiplex PCR reads using MiXCR and keeps one entry per CDR3 protein. In the table there are more than 300,000 distinct CDR3 sequences, 15% of which are singletons. Sample: peripheral blood mononuclear cells (PBMCs), taken at new diagnosis, from a patient treated with antithyroid drugs. Every receptor here comes from a female donor with Graves disease.

This clonotype was counted only a few times. The chain joins TRBV28 to TRBJ2-6; the match to TRBD2 covers 8 bases. V trimming: 5 bases; J trimming: 0 bases; junction bases outside the gene matches: 9. This CDR3 is 18 amino acids long. Germline values: CDR1 MDHEN, CDR2 SYDVKM. The CDR3 coding sequence is TGTGCCAGCAGTGGCCGGGGGGGCGCCTTCTCTGGGGCCAACGTCCTGACTTTC. Protein sequence: CASSGRGGAFSGANVLTF.

This clonotype was recorded many times. J is TRBJ2-1 and V is TRBV27, with D possibly TRBD2 on 5 matching bases. Germline V gene data show CDR1 as MNHEY and CDR2 as SMNVEV (reference sequence). The CDR3 runs 13 residues. V was shortened by 10 bases and J by 0 bases, with 10 bases between the two germline ends. The CDR3 DNA is TGTGCCACCGGAGGTAGCTCCTACAATGAGCAGTTCTTC. Translation: CATGGSSYNEQFF.

The chain links TRBV7-9 to TRBJ2-3; 10 bases agree with TRBD2. The CDR3 has 16 residues. Germline V CDR1 and CDR2: SEHNR, FQNEAQ (reference sequence). The V and J ends lost 5 bases and 8 bases, in that order; junction bases with no gene match: 13. CDR3 bases: TGTGCCAGCAGCCCTCGGTCGGGACTAGCGAGTGGTACGCAGTATTTT. Amino acids: CASSPRSGLASGTQYF.

This clonotype was picked up many times. The rearrangement links TRBV10-3 to TRBJ2-7; D not resolved. The CDR3 contains 15 residues. The germline V and J ends were trimmed by 0 bases and 0 bases, with 9 bases remaining between them. From germline, CDR1 is ENHRY and CDR2 SYGVKD. CDR3 protein: CAISESGYGSYEQYF. The DNA for the CDR3 is TGTGCCATCAGTGAGTCTGGTTACGGCTCCTACGAGCAGTACTTC.

The CDR3 is CASTGQVGTEAFF. For the CDR3, the DNA is TGTGCCAGTACAGGACAGGTCGGGACTGAAGCTTTCTTT. The chain uses TRBV25-1 and TRBJ1-1; 7 bases fit TRBD1. The CDR3 runs to 13 residues. Germline CDR1 reads MGHDK; CDR2 reads SYGVNS. Germline trimming cut 9 bases from V and 5 bases from J; bases unmatched to any gene: 9.

This clonotype was seen at least ten times. The V and J genes are TRBV28 and TRBJ1-1; D is ambiguous. Trimming removed 6 bases at V and 0 bases at J, with 5 bases between. Germline lookup yields CDR1 MDHEN and CDR2 SYDVKM. The CDR3 runs to 12 residues. The CDR3 loop is CASRPVNTEAFF. Here the CDR3 DNA reads TGTGCCAGCAGGCCAGTGAACACTGAAGCTTTCTTT.

The chain is built from TRBV7-2 and TRBJ1-2; D is possibly TRBD1 (6 bases). V was pared by 5 bases and J by 8 bases, with 15 bases between. CDR1 is SGHTA, CDR2 FQGNSA, per germline. The CDR3 is made up of 13 amino acids. In DNA form, the CDR3 reads TGTGCCAGCAGCGTAACTTCGGGGGCCGGCTACACCTTC. Translation: CASSVTSGAGYTF.

This clonotype was seen a single time. CDR3 sequence reads: CASSLSQRSSYNEQFF. CDR3 nucleotides: TGTGCCAGCAGCTTAAGTCAGCGGAGCTCCTACAATGAGCAGTTCTTC. This chain connects TRBV11-3 to TRBJ2-1; tentatively, D is TRBD2 (5 bases). V was shortened by 2 bases and J by 0 bases, with 11 bases between the two germline ends. Germline V gene sequence: CDR1 SGHNT, CDR2 YENEEA. The CDR3 has 16 residues.

This clonotype was recorded many times. V is TRBV11-2 and J is TRBJ1-1, with a possible D match to TRBD1 (6 bases). Trimming stripped 5 bases from V and 1 base from J, with 14 bases between. Germline V gives CDR1 SGHAT, CDR2 FQNNGV. There are 15 residues in the CDR3. CDR3 in DNA: TGTGCCAGCAGCCCAAAGGGACAAAAGAACACTGAAGCTTTCTTT. It translates to CASSPKGQKNTEAFF.

On this clonotype: The CDR3 does not close with the conserved phenylalanine or tryptophan, likely indicating a read error. This rearrangement joins TRBV6-2 or TRBV6-3 to TRBJ2-2; maybe TRBD2 (7 bases). There are 16 residues in the CDR3. V was shortened by 5 bases and J by 0 bases, with 13 bases between the two germline ends. The V gene's germline CDR1 is MNHEY and CDR2 SVGEGT. The CDR3 DNA reads TGTGCCAGCAGTCAAGGGGGGGGCGCGAACACCGGGGAGCTGTTTTCT. Translating gives CASSQGGGANTGELFS.

Ten or more counts support this clonotype. The V call is TRBV7-3, the J call TRBJ2-1, with D uncertain. The CDR3 covers 13 residues. Germline CDR1 and CDR2: SGHTA and FQGTGA. Trimming took 1 base from V and 1 from J, leaving 2 bases between them. Here the CDR3 reads CASSLKSYNEQFF. In nucleotides, the CDR3 is TGTGCCAGCAGCTTAAAATCCTACAATGAGCAGTTCTTC.

This clonotype was seen ten or more times. The J gene is TRBJ2-7, the V gene TRBV12-3 or TRBV12-4; 9 bases are a match to TRBD1. The V and J ends lost 6 bases and 2 bases, in that order; junction bases with no gene match: 5. The CDR3 spans 14 residues. CDR3 sequence (DNA): TGTGCCAGCAGCCGGGGGACAGGGACCTACGAGCAGTACTTC. This encodes CASSRGTGTYEQYF.

This clonotype came up many times. The chain combines TRBV28 with TRBJ2-2; the match to TRBD2 covers 8 bases. V was pared by 3 bases and J by 6 bases, with 6 bases of the junction left unmatched. Germline V gene sequence: CDR1 MDHEN, CDR2 SYDVKM. CDR3 size: 15 residues. DNA for the CDR3: TGTGCCAGCAGTTTGGTTAGCGGGAAATCCGGGGAGCTGTTTTTT. Protein sequence: CASSLVSGKSGELFF.

This clonotype occurred a few times. A much bigger clone sits one base away, suggesting this may be a read error. The chain links TRBV12-3 or TRBV12-4 to TRBJ2-7; D might be TRBD2 (5 bases). The ends were cut back, 5 bases at V and 2 bases at J, with 13 bases in the middle. The CDR3 has 14 residues. The CDR3 sequence: CASSLWGAAYEQYF. The CDR3 coding sequence is TGTGCCAGCAGTCTATGGGGAGCCGCCTACGAGCAGTACTTC.

The sample holds a few counts of this clonotype. CDR3: CASSSGTQRGKLFF. The CDR3 nucleotides are TGTGCCAGCAGTTCCGGGACTCAGAGGGGAAAACTGTTTTTT. The chain recombines TRBV27 with TRBJ1-4; D is perhaps TRBD1 (5 bases). From germline, CDR1 is MNHEY and CDR2 SMNVEV (reference sequence). The CDR3 extends over 14 amino acids. V lost 4 bases to trimming and J lost 10 bases, with 16 bases between them.

In this sample, this clonotype turned up many times. The V call is TRBV28, the J call TRBJ2-7; no clear D. V was pared by 6 bases and J by 0 bases, with 18 bases between. From germline, CDR1 is MDHEN and CDR2 SYDVKM. This CDR3 is built from 16 residues. The CDR3 DNA reads TGTGCCAGCAGCCCAAGAAGACACGACCCCTCCTACGAGCAGTACTTC. It is translated as CASSPRRHDPSYEQYF.

In this sample, this clonotype turned up many times. The chain's CDR3 is CASSSRTRDTEAFF. CDR3 nucleotide sequence: TGTGCCAGCAGCTCCCGAACTCGGGACACTGAAGCTTTCTTT. The chain has TRBV7-9 and TRBJ1-1; no clear D. Germline CDR1 is SEHNR and CDR2 is FQNEAQ (reference sequence). V dropped 4 bases and J dropped 3 bases, with 12 bases sitting between them. This CDR3 region has 14 residues.

The chain joins TRBV12-3 or TRBV12-4 to TRBJ2-3, with a weak D call TRBD1 (6 bases). V was trimmed by 5 bases and J by 5 bases, leaving 11 bases between them. The CDR3 runs to 13 residues. The CDR3 loop is CASSAQGRDTQYF. CDR3 coding DNA: TGTGCCAGCAGTGCACAGGGAAGAGATACGCAGTATTTT.

This clonotype has more than one count but fewer than ten. A much larger clone differs by one base, so this may be a read error. The chain links TRBV6-2 or TRBV6-3 to TRBJ2-1; 8 positions match TRBD2. This CDR3 comprises 15 residues. V was clipped by 0 bases and J by 5 bases; unmatched bases: 3. Germline CDR1 is MNHEY and CDR2 is SVGEGT. The DNA for the CDR3 is TGTGCCAGCAGTTACTCTAGCGGGATTAACAATGAGCAGTTCTTC. Encoded protein: CASSYSSGINNEQFF.

This rearrangement joins TRBV6-2 or TRBV6-3 to TRBJ1-1; D gene uncertain. Germline CDR1 and CDR2: MNHEY and SVGEGT. Trimming removed 5 bases at V and 1 base at J, with 14 bases between. This CDR3 contains 15 residues. CDR3 residues: CASSAAGRQNTEAFF. DNA for the CDR3: TGTGCCAGCAGTGCAGCGGGCAGACAGAACACTGAAGCTTTCTTT.

Comments on this clonotype: A junction boundary mismatches the germline segment, possibly from a read error. The rearrangement links TRBV5-1 to TRBJ1-2; D call uncertain. Germline V gene lookup returns CDR1 SGHRS and CDR2 YFSETQ. CDR3 length equals 13 residues. CDR3 nucleotides: TGCGCCGGCAGCTTGGAGACCTCCTATGGCTACACCTTC. Protein product: CAGSLETSYGYTF.

This clonotype has just a few counts. The chain combines TRBV27 with TRBJ1-5; D is possibly TRBD1 (6 bases). V was cut by 8 bases and J by 0 bases, with 14 bases left in between. CDR1 is MNHEY and CDR2 is SMNVEV in the germline V gene (reference sequence). The CDR3 runs to 15 residues. Here the CDR3 reads CASLWGAYSNQPQHF. The CDR3 nucleotides are TGTGCCAGCCTCTGGGGGGCCTATAGCAATCAGCCCCAGCATTTT.

This clonotype was seen repeatedly, ten times or more. V usage is TRBV3-1 and J usage is TRBJ1-2, with D possibly TRBD1 on 5 matching bases. Germline V gene sequence: CDR1 LGHDT, CDR2 YNNKEL (reference sequence). The CDR3 is made up of 12 amino acids. The V and J ends lost 4 bases and 10 bases respectively, with 13 bases between them. The CDR3 DNA reads as TGTGCCAGCAGCCTTCCGGGAGGGGACTACACCTTC. This encodes CASSLPGGDYTF.

Remarks on this clonotype: A much larger clonotype is one base distant, so this may be a read error. The conserved phenylalanine or tryptophan normally closing the CDR3 is absent here, so this likely arose from a read error. This chain connects TRBV19 to TRBJ1-2, with D unclear. The CDR3 covers 16 residues. Germline loops: CDR1 LNHDA, CDR2 SQIVND (reference sequence). Trimming removed 0 bases from V and 3 bases from J, with 14 bases in between. In nucleotides, the CDR3 is TGTGCCAGTAGTATAGATCGAGGAAAACTTGACTATGGCTACACCTTA. The encoded protein is CASSIDRGKLDYGYTL.

This clonotype showed up many times. The chain links TRBV6-1 to TRBJ2-2; perhaps TRBD2 as D (7 bases). Germline loops: CDR1 MNHNS, CDR2 SASEGT. This CDR3 spans 18 amino acids. V shed 8 bases and J shed 0 bases, with 22 bases lying between them. The CDR3 loop is CASWDRGANSTNTGELFF. CDR3 coding DNA: TGTGCCAGCTGGGATCGGGGGGCAAACTCTACGAACACCGGGGAGCTGTTTTTT.

This clonotype was counted a few times. The chain is built from TRBV20-1 and TRBJ1-4; D gene unclear. This CDR3 spans 15 amino acids. Germline loops: CDR1 DFQATT, CDR2 SNEGSKA (reference sequence). Trimming shortened V by 2 bases and J by 0 bases, and 10 bases separated the two germline ends. The CDR3 region has the DNA TGCAGTGCTAGAAAGGAGTCAGCAACTAATGAAAAACTGTTTTTT. Translation gives CSARKESATNEKLFF.

This clonotype was recorded at least ten times. CDR3 sequence: CASSVEADSSYEQYF. In DNA form, the CDR3 reads TGTGCCAGCAGCGTAGAGGCGGATAGCTCCTACGAGCAGTACTTC. V is TRBV9 and J is TRBJ2-7; D ambiguous. Germline V gene data show CDR1 as SGDLS and CDR2 as YYNGEE. The V and J ends lost 0 bases and 0 bases respectively, with 10 bases between them. The CDR3 totals 15 residues.

The J gene is TRBJ1-2, the V gene TRBV12-3 or TRBV12-4; D ambiguous. V was pared by 0 bases and J by 6 bases, with 11 bases between. The CDR3 runs to 14 residues. CDR3 DNA sequence: TGTGCCAGCAGTTTAGCAGGTTTCATGGATGGCTACACCTTC. Translated: CASSLAGFMDGYTF.

The V and J genes are TRBV13 and TRBJ1-3; 9 bases align to TRBD1. J was trimmed by 4 bases and V by 4 bases; bases with no gene match: 11. CDR1 is PRHDT and CDR2 is FYEKMQ in the germline V gene (reference sequence). This CDR3 is 17 amino acids long. The CDR3 coding sequence is TGTGCCAGCAGCTATCCGGGACAGGGTCTTGGAGGAAACACCATATATTTT. Amino acids: CASSYPGQGLGGNTIYF. Together with reference TRBV13 and TRBJ1-3, the CDR3 gives the full variable domain: AAGVIQSPRHLIKEKRETATLKCYPIPRHDTVYWYQQGPGQDPQFLISFYEKMQSDKGSIPDRFSAQQFSDYHSELNMSSLELGDSALYFCASSYPGQGLGGNTIYFGEGSWLTVV.

This clonotype was seen only a few times. The J gene is TRBJ2-1, the V gene TRBV12-5, with D perhaps matching TRBD2 (7 bases). The CDR3 is 15 amino acids. Germline loops: CDR1 LGHNT, CDR2 FRNRAP. V lost 6 bases to trimming and J lost 4 bases, with 16 bases between them. CDR3: CASGYEGGTYNEQFF. Written as DNA, the CDR3 is TGTGCTAGTGGATACGAGGGGGGGACTTACAATGAGCAGTTCTTC.

This clonotype has at least ten counts. This chain links TRBV6-1 with TRBJ2-7, with D possibly being TRBD1 or TRBD2 (6 bases each). Germline CDR1 MNHNS, CDR2 SASEGT. V was cut by 6 bases and J by 3 bases, with 21 bases left in between. CDR3 size: 16 residues. CDR3 sequence (DNA): TGTGCCAGCAGCCGAGGGGGGATCGCTGGGGGCTACGAGCAGTACTTC. This codes for CASSRGGIAGGYEQYF.

The genes are TRBV20-1 and TRBJ1-1, with a weak D call TRBD1 (5 bases). V was clipped by 6 bases and J by 8 bases, with 10 bases between them. The germline CDR1 and CDR2 sequences are DFQATT and SNEGSKA (reference sequence). The CDR3 runs to 10 residues. The CDR3 DNA follows: TGCAGTGCCATTAAGGGGGAAGCTTTCTTT. The encoded protein is CSAIKGEAFF.